This T cell receptor beta chain derives from a study of glioma-infiltrating T cells. The V and J ends lost 1 base and 3 bases respectively, with 9 bases between them. The CDR3 runs 13 residues. The germline gives CDR1 DFQATT, CDR2 SNEGSKA (reference sequence). The study's findings and limits: Above-expected tissue-blood divergence occurred in all gliomas, most in low-grade ones.

This clonotype was recorded a few times. Its antigen remains unidentified. The iRepertoire nested amplicon-rescue multiplex PCR amplified TCR alpha and beta CDR3s from RNA. For one-step reverse transcription and amplification, roughly 100-400 ng of tissue mRNA or PBMC total RNA was used. TCRdb independently ran MiXCR on the multiplex PCR reads; one entry per CDR3 protein. Of about 140,000 distinct CDR3 sequences in the sample, roughly two fifths were seen once. The source of this sequence is a human donor with low-grade glioma or glioblastoma, undergoing nonglioma brain surgery, or in good health (not recorded which). V and J are TRBV20-1 and TRBJ1-2, with a possible D match to TRBD1 (6 bases). Sequencing was done on a sample of glioma tissue, nonneoplastic brain tissue, or PBMCs (not recorded which). This chain's CDR3 is CSARGGHDYGYTF. CDR3 nucleotide sequence: TGCAGTGCTAGAGGGGGACATGACTATGGCTACACCTTC.